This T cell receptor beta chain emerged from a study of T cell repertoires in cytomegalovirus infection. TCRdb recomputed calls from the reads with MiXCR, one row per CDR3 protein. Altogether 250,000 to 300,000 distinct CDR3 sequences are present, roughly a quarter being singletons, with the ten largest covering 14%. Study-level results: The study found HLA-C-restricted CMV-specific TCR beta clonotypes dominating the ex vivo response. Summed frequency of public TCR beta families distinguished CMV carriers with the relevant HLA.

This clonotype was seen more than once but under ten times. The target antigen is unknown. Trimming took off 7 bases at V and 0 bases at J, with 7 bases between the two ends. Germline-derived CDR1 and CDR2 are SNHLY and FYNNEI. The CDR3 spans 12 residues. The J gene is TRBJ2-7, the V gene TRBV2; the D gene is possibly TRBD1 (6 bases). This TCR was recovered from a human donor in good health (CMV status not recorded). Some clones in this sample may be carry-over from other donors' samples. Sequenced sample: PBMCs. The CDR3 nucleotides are TGTGCCAGCATCAGGGGCTCCTACGAGCAGTACTTC. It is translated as CASIRGSYEQYF. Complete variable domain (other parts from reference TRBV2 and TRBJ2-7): EPEVTQTPSHQVTQMGQEVILRCVPISNHLYFYWYRQILGQKVEFLVSFYNNEISEKSEIFDDQFSVERPDGSNFTLKIRSTKLEDSAMYFCASIRGSYEQYFGPGTRLTVT.